This entry concerns a single T cell receptor (beta chain). Its specificity is not known. These data come from a study of CD8 T cells in ankylosing spondylitis. Study-wide findings and caveats: Blood from ankylosing spondylitis patients appeared to carry a characteristic roughly 8-variant TCR beta motif.

Each CDR3 protein is one row after TCRdb ran MiXCR on the 5' RACE reads. Of about 400,000 distinct CDR3 sequences in the sample, approximately 22% are singletons; the top ten hold approximately 14%. CDR3 length equals 14 residues. CDR1 and CDR2 (germline): MNHEY, SVGAGI. Trimming shortened V by 2 bases and J by 2 bases, and 8 bases separated the two germline ends. Sequenced material: blood, either unsorted or a sorted T cell fraction (not recorded which). The origin of this receptor is a male donor with ankylosing spondylitis or in good health (not recorded which). J is TRBJ2-3 and V is TRBV6-5, with D uncertain. CDR3 sequence (DNA): TGTGCCAGCAGTTACACGCAGAACACAGATACGCAGTATTTT. It is translated as CASSYTQNTDTQYF.